This T cell receptor (beta chain) came from a study of control samples from healthy donors and cancer patients (dated by TCRdb to between 2020 and 2021). With regard to this clone: This clone's antigen is unknown. The record has no base qualities; no much larger clone is one base away.

Library preparation employed the immunoSEQ multiplex PCR assay. TCRdb stores this immuneACCESS table with in-frame sequences only. Part of the clones is absent; in the studies checked, under half of the shortfall reflects unresolved V genes, and no reason is known for the rest. Across this sample there are around 70,000 clones, with about 94% seen only once. The ten largest clonotypes hold 2.8% of the sample. The sequence was obtained from a woman aged 25-40 years in good health. Sequencing was carried out using blood.

The nucleotide sequence reads as follows: TGTGCCAGCAGCCGGTCTACCAATGAAAAACTGTTTTTT. It specifies CASSRSTNEKLFF. The sequence joins TRBV7-8 to TRBJ1-4; the D gene is not confidently resolved. CDR1 and CDR2 (SGHVS, FQNEAQ) derive from the germline V gene. The junction shows trimming of 5 bases on V and 5 bases on J, plus 9 bases between the germline ends. The CDR3 sequence holds 13 residues, the cysteine and phenylalanine included. Only the CDR3 part of the read is kept: 39 bases, read in frame from the first base.